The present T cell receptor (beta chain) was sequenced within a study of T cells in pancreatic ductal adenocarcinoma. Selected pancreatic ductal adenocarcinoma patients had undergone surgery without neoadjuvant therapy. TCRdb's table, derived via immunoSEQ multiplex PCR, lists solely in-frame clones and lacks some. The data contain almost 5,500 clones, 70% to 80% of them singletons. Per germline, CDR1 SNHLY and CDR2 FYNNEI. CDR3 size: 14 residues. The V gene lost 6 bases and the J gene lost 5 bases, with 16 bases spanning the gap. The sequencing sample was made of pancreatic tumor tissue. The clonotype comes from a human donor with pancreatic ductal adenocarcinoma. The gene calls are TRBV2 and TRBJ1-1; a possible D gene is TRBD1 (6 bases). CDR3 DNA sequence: TGTGCCAGCAGGGTTAAGACAGGTGGGACTGAAGCTTTCTTT. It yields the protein CASRVKTGGTEAFF.